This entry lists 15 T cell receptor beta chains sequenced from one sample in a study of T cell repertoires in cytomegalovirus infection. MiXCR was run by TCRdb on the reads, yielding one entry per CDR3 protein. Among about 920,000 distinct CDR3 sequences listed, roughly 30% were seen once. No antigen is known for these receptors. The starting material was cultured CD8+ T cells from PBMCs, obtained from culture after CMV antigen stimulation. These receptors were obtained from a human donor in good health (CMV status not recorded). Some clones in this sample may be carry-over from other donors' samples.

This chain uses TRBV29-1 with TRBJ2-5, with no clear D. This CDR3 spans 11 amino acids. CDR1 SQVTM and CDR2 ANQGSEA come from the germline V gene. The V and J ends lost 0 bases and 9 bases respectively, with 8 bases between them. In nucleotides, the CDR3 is TGCAGCGTTGAAGAGGACCCGGCCCAGTACTTC. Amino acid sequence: CSVEEDPAQYF.

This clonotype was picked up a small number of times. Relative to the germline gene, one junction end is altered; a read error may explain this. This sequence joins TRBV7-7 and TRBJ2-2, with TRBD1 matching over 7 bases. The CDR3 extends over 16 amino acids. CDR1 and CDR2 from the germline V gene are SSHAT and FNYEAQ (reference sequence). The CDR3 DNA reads TGTGCTAGCAGCTCCCGCGTGACAGGGATAGCCGGGGAGCTGTTTTTT. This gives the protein CASSSRVTGIAGELFF.

The CDR3 nucleotides read TGTGCCAGCAAGGACAGGGTGAATCAGCCCCAGCATTTT. Translated, it gives CASKDRVNQPQHF. J is TRBJ1-5 and V is TRBV2; 8 nucleotides match TRBD1. The CDR3 is 13 residues long. CDR1 and CDR2 (germline): SNHLY, FYNNEI. The trim removed 7 bases at V and 4 bases at J, leaving 3 bases unmatched.

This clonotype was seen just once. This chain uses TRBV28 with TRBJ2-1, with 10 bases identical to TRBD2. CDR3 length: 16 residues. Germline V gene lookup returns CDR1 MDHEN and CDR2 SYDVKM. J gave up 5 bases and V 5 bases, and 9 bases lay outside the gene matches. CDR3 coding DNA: TGTGCCAGCAGTGCCAAGACTAGCGGGCACCACAATGAGCAGTTCTTC. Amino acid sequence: CASSAKTSGHHNEQFF.

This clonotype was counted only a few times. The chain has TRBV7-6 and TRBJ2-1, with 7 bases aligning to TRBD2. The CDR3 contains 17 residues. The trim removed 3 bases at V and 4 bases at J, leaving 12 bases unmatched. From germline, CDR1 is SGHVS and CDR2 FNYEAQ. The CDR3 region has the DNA TGTGCCAGCAGCTTTATACCGGGAGCTAGCGGTTACAATGAGCAGTTCTTC. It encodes CASSFIPGASGYNEQFF.

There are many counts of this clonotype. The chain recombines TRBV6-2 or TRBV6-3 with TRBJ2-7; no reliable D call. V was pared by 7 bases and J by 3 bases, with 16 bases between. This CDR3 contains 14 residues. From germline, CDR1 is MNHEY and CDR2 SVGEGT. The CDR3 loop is CASTDPGAFYEQYV. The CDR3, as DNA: TGTGCCAGCACCGACCCCGGAGCCTTCTACGAGCAGTACGTC.

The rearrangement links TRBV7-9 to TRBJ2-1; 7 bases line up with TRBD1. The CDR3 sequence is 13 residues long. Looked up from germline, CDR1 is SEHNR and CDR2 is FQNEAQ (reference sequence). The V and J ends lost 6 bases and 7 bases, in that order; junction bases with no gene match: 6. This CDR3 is CASSRDSLNEQFF. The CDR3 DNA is TGTGCCAGCAGTCGGGACAGCCTAAATGAGCAGTTCTTC.

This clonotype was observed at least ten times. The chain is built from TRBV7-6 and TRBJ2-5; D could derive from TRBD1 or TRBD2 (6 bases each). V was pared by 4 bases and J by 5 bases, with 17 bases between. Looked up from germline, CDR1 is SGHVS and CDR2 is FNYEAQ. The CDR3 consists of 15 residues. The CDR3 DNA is TGTGCCAGCAGCTCGAGCTTAGGGGGGCTCGAGACCCAGTACTTC. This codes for CASSSSLGGLETQYF. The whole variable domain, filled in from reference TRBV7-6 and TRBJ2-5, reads GAGVSQSPRYKVTKRGQDVALRCDPISGHVSLYWYRQALGQGPEFLTYFNYEAQQDKSGLPNDRFSAERPEGSISTLTIQRTEQRDSAMYRCASSSSLGGLETQYFGPGTRLLVL.

The CDR3 loop reads CASSFRRGSGNTIYF. The CDR3, as DNA: TGTGCCAGCAGCTTCCGTAGGGGTAGCGGAAACACCATATATTTT. The chain employs TRBV5-5 and TRBJ1-3; a weak D match, TRBD1 (5 bases). The CDR3 has 15 residues. Germline V lookup: CDR1 SGHKS, CDR2 YYEKEE (reference sequence). Deletions cut 2 bases from V and 4 bases from J, with 13 bases between.

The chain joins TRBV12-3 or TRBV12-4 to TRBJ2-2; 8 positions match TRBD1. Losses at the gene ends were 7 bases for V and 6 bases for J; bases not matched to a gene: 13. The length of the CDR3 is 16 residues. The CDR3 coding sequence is TGTGCCAGCATCAAATCCGGGACAGGCCTGGCCGGGGAGCTGTTTTTT. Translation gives CASIKSGTGLAGELFF.

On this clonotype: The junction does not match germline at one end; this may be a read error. The CDR3 spells CANSHRGQGGRETQYF. CDR3 coding DNA: TGTGCCAACAGTCACCGCGGGCAGGGGGGACGGGAGACCCAGTACTTC. The chain links TRBV27 to TRBJ2-5; weak D call: TRBD1 (7 bases). The CDR3 is 16 amino acids. The germline CDR1 and CDR2 sequences are MNHEY and SMNVEV (reference sequence).

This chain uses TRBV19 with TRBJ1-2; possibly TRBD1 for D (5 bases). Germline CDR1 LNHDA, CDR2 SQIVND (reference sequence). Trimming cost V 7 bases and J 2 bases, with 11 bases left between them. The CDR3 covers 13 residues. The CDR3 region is CASTPSGNYGYTF. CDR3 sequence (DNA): TGTGCCAGTACCCCATCAGGGAACTATGGCTACACCTTC.

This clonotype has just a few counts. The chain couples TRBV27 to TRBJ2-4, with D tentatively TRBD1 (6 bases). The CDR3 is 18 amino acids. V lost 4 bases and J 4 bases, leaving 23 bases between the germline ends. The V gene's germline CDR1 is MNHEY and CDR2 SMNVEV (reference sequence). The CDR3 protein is CASSSPPGQILKKNIQYF. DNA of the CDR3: TGTGCCAGCAGTTCCCCGCCGGGACAAATACTAAAAAAAAACATTCAGTACTTC.

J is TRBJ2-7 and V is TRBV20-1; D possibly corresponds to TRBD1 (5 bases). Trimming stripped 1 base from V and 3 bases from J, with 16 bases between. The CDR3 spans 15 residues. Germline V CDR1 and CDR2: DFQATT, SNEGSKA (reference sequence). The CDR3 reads CSARGSTDLVYEQYV. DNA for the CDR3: TGCAGTGCTAGAGGCTCGACAGACCTAGTCTACGAGCAGTACGTC.

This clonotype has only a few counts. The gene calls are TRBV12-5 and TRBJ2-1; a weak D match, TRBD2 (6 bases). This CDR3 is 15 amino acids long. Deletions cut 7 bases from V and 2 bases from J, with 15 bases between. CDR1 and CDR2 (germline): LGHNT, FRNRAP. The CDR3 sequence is CASALVGGTYNEQFF. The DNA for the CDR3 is TGTGCTAGTGCCCTTGTGGGGGGAACCTACAATGAGCAGTTCTTC.